This TCR beta chain stems from a study of cytomegalovirus exposure and HLA in healthy donors. Notes on the study in general: Previously analyzed data showed that most TCR beta V segments were productive at a frequency of about 87% or about 30%. When analyzed later, a missense DCLRE1C variant was found to be linked to TCR beta V- and J-gene trimming. In most subjects, TCR beta sequences reportedly gave accurate predictions of HLA-A and HLA-B alleles.

PCR involved 60 Vbeta and 13 Jbeta primers. TCRdb's table, derived via immunoSEQ multiplex PCR, lists solely in-frame clones and lacks some. Its clone listing holds approximately 130,000 clones. For this clone: The target antigen is unknown.

CDR3 size: 14 residues. Germline assignment: CDR1 MGHRA and CDR2 YSYEKL. V gave up 1 base and J gave up 0 bases, with 7 bases separating them. The rearrangement uses TRBV4-1 and TRBJ2-7, with no clear D. The sequenced sample was PBMCs. The origin of this receptor is an older woman in good health and CMV-seronegative. The CDR3 DNA is TGCGCCAGCAGCCAAGTACAGAGCTCCTACGAGCAGTACTTC. Amino acid sequence: CASSQVQSSYEQYF.